This T cell receptor (beta chain) was captured in a study of shared clonotypes between healthy human individuals. Produced via immunoSEQ multiplex PCR; TCRdb's table is partial and in-frame only. Here the sample spans roughly 320,000 clones, roughly 91% being singletons. Germline CDR1 MGHRA, CDR2 YSYEKL. CDR3 length: 14 residues. V shed 2 bases and J 4 bases; nucleotides not matched to a gene: 0. Sequenced input: memory CD8+ T cells sorted from blood. The subset is: CD45RO+ cells pooled with CCR7-negative TemRA cells. The chain recombines TRBV4-1 with TRBJ2-5; 11 positions agree with TRBD2. The sequence was collected from a man younger than 30 in good health. The DNA of the CDR3 is TGCGCCAGCAGCCAACTAGCGGGGGGAGAGACCCAGTACTTC. This encodes CASSQLAGGETQYF.